This T cell receptor beta chain was identified in a study of shared clonotypes between healthy human individuals. Study results and caveats: Depth was large, yet rarefaction showed that sorted-subset sequencing was incomplete.

The CDR3 is 14 residues long. Germline V gene sequence: CDR1 ENHRY, CDR2 SYGVKD. The germline V and J ends were trimmed by 6 bases and 2 bases, with 14 bases remaining between them. Of note for this clone: Its antigen remains unknown.

Cells designated naive CD8 were CD45RO-negative and were positively selected for CCR7, with terminally differentiated effector memory CD45RA+ cells excluded. Caucasian adults residing in Nashville, Tennessee made up all the donors. Method: immunoSEQ multiplex PCR; TCRdb's copy keeps in-frame clones and lacks some. This table has around 2,000,000 clones, about 95% appearing once. The sample comprised naive CD8+ T cells sorted from blood. This sequence was found in a man aged 18 to 35 in good health. The chain has TRBV10-3 and TRBJ2-7, with TRBD2 as a possible D gene (5 bases). This chain's CDR3 is CAIRPGSTPYEQYF. CDR3 bases: TGTGCCATCAGACCGGGATCAACGCCCTACGAGCAGTACTTC.